A single sample gave rise to the 22 T cell receptor beta chains below, sequenced in a study of T cells in Graves' hyperthyroidism and ophthalmopathy. TCR beta CDR3 regions were amplified from RNA transcripts. The study used the HTBI primer set for a first-round RT-PCR of the TCR CDR3. TCRdb analysed the multiplex PCR reads with MiXCR anew, one entry per CDR3 protein. The table records around 300,000 distinct CDR3 sequences, roughly 19% of them present only once. Input material: blood. These receptors all come from a man aged 45 to 65 with Graves' ophthalmopathy.

This clonotype appeared many times. This rearrangement joins TRBV11-3 to TRBJ1-1; no clear D. Germline CDR1 SGHNT, CDR2 YENEEA. The CDR3 extends over 14 amino acids. Trimming left V 2 bases short and J 1 base short, with 8 bases between. The CDR3 spells CASSLYGENTEAFF. The DNA of the CDR3 is TGTGCCAGCAGCTTATACGGAGAGAACACTGAAGCTTTCTTT.

The chain employs TRBV12-3 or TRBV12-4 and TRBJ2-5, with 7 bases matching TRBD2. This CDR3 has 14 amino acids. V was pared by 3 bases and J by 4 bases, with 5 bases of the junction left unmatched. The CDR3 nucleotides are TGTGCCAGCAGTTTGTTGGGGGGGTCAGAGACCCAGTACTTC. It codes for CASSLLGGSETQYF.

This clonotype occurred a few times. The chain couples TRBV15 to TRBJ2-5; TRBD2 matches at 8 bases. V shed 2 bases, J shed 3 bases, and the junction held 2 bases outside the gene matches. The V gene's germline CDR1 is LNHNV and CDR2 YYDKDF (reference sequence). The CDR3 length is 14 residues. Here the CDR3 reads CATSRLAGKETQYF. In nucleotides, the CDR3 is TGTGCCACCAGCAGACTAGCGGGTAAAGAGACCCAGTACTTC.

The chain employs TRBV7-2 and TRBJ2-2; 11 bases are shared with TRBD2. The CDR3 extends over 19 amino acids. V lost 3 bases and J lost 4; bases outside the gene matches: 13. Germline CDR1 and CDR2: SGHTA and FQGNSA. This CDR3 is CASSLARNLAGGPTGELFF. The CDR3 region has the DNA TGTGCCAGCAGCTTGGCCAGGAACTTAGCGGGAGGGCCCACCGGGGAGCTGTTTTTT.

The chain recombines TRBV27 with TRBJ2-1; D possibly corresponds to TRBD2 (6 bases). V lost 3 bases and J lost 1, with 19 bases in between. The CDR3 extends over 18 amino acids. Germline CDR1 and CDR2: MNHEY and SMNVEV (reference sequence). DNA for the CDR3: TGTGCCAGCAGTTTTGCGAAAGACGGGAGAAGGTCCTACAATGAGCAGTTCTTC. Its protein is CASSFAKDGRRSYNEQFF.

The J gene is TRBJ2-3, the V gene TRBV7-2; 7 positions agree with TRBD2. The CDR3 spans 14 residues. CDR1 SGHTA and CDR2 FQGNSA come from the germline V gene. V shed 3 bases and J 2 bases; nucleotides not matched to a gene: 2. Here the CDR3 reads CASSFRGVTDTQYF. DNA of the CDR3: TGTGCCAGCAGCTTCCGGGGGGTCACAGATACGCAGTATTTT. The full variable domain, rest sourced from reference TRBV7-2 and TRBJ2-3, is GAGVSQSPSNKVTEKGKDVELRCDPISGHTALYWYRQSLGQGLEFLIYFQGNSAPDKSGLPSDRFSAERTGGSVSTLTIQRTQQEDSAVYLCASSFRGVTDTQYFGPGTRLTVL.

This clonotype showed up just a few times. The rearrangement uses TRBV2 and TRBJ1-2; possibly TRBD1 for D (5 bases). The CDR3 has 13 amino acids. Trimming took off 7 bases at V and 4 bases at J, with 13 bases between the two ends. Germline-derived CDR1 and CDR2 are SNHLY and FYNNEI. The CDR3 is CASTGQGGYGYTF. CDR3 nucleotide sequence: TGTGCCAGCACGGGGCAGGGTGGCTATGGCTACACCTTC.

In its sample, this clonotype was seen a few times. The chain carries TRBV24-1 and TRBJ2-1; no firm D call. This CDR3 region has 14 residues. Looked up from germline, CDR1 is KGHDR and CDR2 is SFDVKD. V dropped 7 bases and J dropped 0 bases, with 9 bases sitting between them. The CDR3 bases are TGTGCCACCAGCGTCTCTAGCTCCTACAATGAGCAGTTCTTC. Its translation: CATSVSSSYNEQFF.

This sequence joins TRBV11-1 and TRBJ2-1; 7 positions match TRBD2. V trimming: 3 bases; J trimming: 8 bases; junction bases outside the gene matches: 7. Germline V gene lookup returns CDR1 SGHAT and CDR2 FQDESV (reference sequence). This CDR3 spans 14 amino acids. Here the CDR3 DNA reads TGTGCCAGCAGCTTGGGAGGGACGGCCCATGAGCAGTTCTTC. It codes for CASSLGGTAHEQFF. Filled out from reference TRBV11-1 and TRBJ2-1, the complete variable domain reads EAEVAQSPRYKITEKSQAVAFWCDPISGHATLYWYRQILGQGPELLVQFQDESVVDDSQLPKDRFSAERLKGVDSTLKIQPAELGDSAMYLCASSLGGTAHEQFFGPGTRLTVL.

This clonotype was observed a few times. This sequence joins TRBV12-3 or TRBV12-4 and TRBJ2-7; 7 bases agree with TRBD1. V shed 6 bases, J shed 0 bases, and the junction held 8 bases outside the gene matches. This CDR3 region has 15 residues. CDR3 sequence reads: CASSPGPGGSYEQYF. The DNA for the CDR3 is TGTGCCAGCAGCCCAGGTCCAGGGGGCTCCTACGAGCAGTACTTC.

This clonotype was picked up a small number of times. The DNA for the CDR3 is TGCAGTGCTAGGGACGGATGGAACAATGAGCAGTTCTTC. Protein: CSARDGWNNEQFF. The V call is TRBV20-1, the J call TRBJ2-1; D is ambiguous. Trimming took 3 bases from V and 5 from J, leaving 11 bases between them. There are 13 residues in the CDR3. Germline CDR1 reads DFQATT; CDR2 reads SNEGSKA (reference sequence).

This rearrangement joins TRBV9 to TRBJ2-1; 7 nucleotides match TRBD2. The V segment lost 4 bases and the J segment 7 bases; nucleotides outside the gene matches: 14. The CDR3 extends over 16 amino acids. Germline lookup yields CDR1 SGDLS and CDR2 YYNGEE. The CDR3 is CASSPSGGLLGNEQFF. The CDR3 DNA follows: TGTGCCAGCAGCCCTTCGGGGGGTCTCCTGGGAAATGAGCAGTTCTTC.

This sequence joins TRBV3-1 and TRBJ2-1; D is ambiguous. Germline CDR1 is LGHDT and CDR2 is YNNKEL (reference sequence). Between the trimmed V and J ends, which lost 0 bases and 7 bases, there was a span of 7 bases. CDR3 length equals 13 residues. CDR3 coding DNA: TGTGCCAGCAGCCAAGAACCCTGGAATGAGCAGTTCTTC. This translates into CASSQEPWNEQFF.

This clonotype was counted at least ten times. This rearrangement joins TRBV20-1 to TRBJ2-1, with 7 bases that match TRBD2. The CDR3 has 14 residues. V shed 7 bases and J 9 bases; nucleotides not matched to a gene: 15. The germline gives CDR1 DFQATT, CDR2 SNEGSKA (reference sequence). The CDR3 is CSGTSLESGFEQFF. DNA of the CDR3: TGCAGTGGGACTAGTCTTGAATCGGGGTTTGAGCAGTTCTTC.

There are many counts of this clonotype. The chain uses TRBV28 and TRBJ2-3, with 11 bases fitting TRBD2. The J segment lost 0 bases and the V segment lost 7 bases, leaving 3 bases of the junction unmatched. Germline CDR1 reads MDHEN; CDR2 reads SYDVKM. This CDR3 is 15 amino acids long. The CDR3 bases are TGTGCCAGCAAATGGACTAGCGGGAGCACAGATACGCAGTATTTT. Its protein is CASKWTSGSTDTQYF.

This chain uses TRBV7-2 with TRBJ1-2; D is unresolved. This CDR3 comprises 12 residues. V was cut by 2 bases and J by 8 bases, with 9 bases left in between. Germline V gene lookup returns CDR1 SGHTA and CDR2 FQGNSA. The CDR3 bases are TGTGCCAGCAGCTTAACCTATCAGGGCTACACCTTC. It translates to CASSLTYQGYTF.

This chain's CDR3 is CASSAKQDLQETQYF. DNA of the CDR3: TGTGCCAGCAGCGCAAAACAGGACCTCCAAGAGACCCAGTACTTC. The genes are TRBV5-4 and TRBJ2-5, with D maybe TRBD1 (5 bases). The CDR3 has 15 amino acids. V was shortened by 4 bases and J by 1 base, with 14 bases between the two germline ends. CDR1 and CDR2 from the germline V gene are SGHNT and YYREEE (reference sequence).

CDR3 amino acids: CASSSRERNSYEQFF. CDR3 sequence (DNA): TGTGCCAGCAGTTCGCGGGAGCGAAATTCATATGAGCAGTTCTTC. V usage is TRBV7-9 and J usage is TRBJ2-1, with 7 nucleotides matching TRBD2. Germline loops: CDR1 SEHNR, CDR2 FQNEAQ (reference sequence). The CDR3 is 15 residues long. The J segment lost 8 bases and the V segment lost 6 bases, leaving 13 bases of the junction unmatched.

In the case of this clonotype: A much bigger clone sits one base away, suggesting this may be a read error. This chain joins TRBV30 and TRBJ1-5, with D possibly being TRBD1 (5 bases). Germline V gives CDR1 GTSNPN, CDR2 SVGIG (reference sequence). V shed 0 bases and J shed 5 bases, with 14 bases lying between them. CDR3 length: 15 residues. The CDR3 region has the DNA TGTGCCTGGAGTGTAGGGGCAGGGCTCCATCAGCCCCAGCATTTT. Residues: CAWSVGAGLHQPQHF.

On this clonotype: Possible read error: a much larger clone is one base away. V is TRBV20-1 and J is TRBJ2-4; 9 bases agree with TRBD2. Germline-derived CDR1 and CDR2 are DFQATT and SNEGSKA (reference sequence). CDR3 length equals 13 residues. V lost 8 bases to trimming and J lost 6 bases; unmatched junction nucleotides: 8. CDR3 region: CSTNIAGVNIQYF. In nucleotides, the CDR3 is TGCAGTACAAATATAGCGGGAGTAAACATTCAGTACTTC.

This clonotype has ten or more counts. CDR3 amino acids: CASSKGQGQMSQPQHF. In DNA form, the CDR3 reads TGTGCCAGCAGTAAGGGACAGGGGCAGATGAGTCAGCCCCAGCATTTT. The chain has TRBV12-3 or TRBV12-4 and TRBJ1-5, with 10 bases identical to TRBD1. V trimming: 5 bases; J trimming: 6 bases; junction bases outside the gene matches: 10. CDR3 length: 16 residues.

This clonotype was picked up many times. This chain joins TRBV30 and TRBJ1-2; D perhaps matches TRBD1 (5 bases). This CDR3 is built from 13 residues. The V gene's germline CDR1 is GTSNPN and CDR2 SVGIG (reference sequence). V lost 8 bases and J 2 bases, leaving 15 bases between the germline ends. The CDR3 sequence is CAGARQGNYGYTF. DNA for the CDR3: TGTGCCGGGGCGCGGCAGGGAAACTATGGCTACACCTTC.